A selection of T cell receptor beta chains follows, all from one sample in a study of cytomegalovirus exposure and HLA in healthy donors. Some clones are missing from TCRdb's copy, which holds only in-frame ones; the method was immunoSEQ multiplex PCR. The table includes around 100,000 clones, about four fifths detected once. The material sequenced was PBMCs. These receptors all come from a young woman in good health and CMV-seropositive. Each CDR3 is given with its conserved first and last residue. D genes are given only for firm matches. Expanded clones are given a class, and other clones once, few, many or no size at all.

.	TRBJ2-3	.	TRBV11-2	TGTGCCAGCAGCCTCATTTCCGGCGGTTCTGACACAGATACGCAGTATTTT	CASSLISGGSDTDTQYF
once	TRBJ2-1	TRBD2	TRBV6-6	TGTGCCAGCAGCTCCCGGGGGGATCACAATGAGCAGTTCTTC	CASSSRGDHNEQFF
.	TRBJ1-3	.	TRBV9	TGTGCCAGCAGCCCACAAGGGGTTGTATCCGGAAACACCATATATTTT	CASSPQGVVSGNTIYF
.	TRBJ2-2	.	TRBV21-1	TGTGCCAGCAGCGAGCGACTAGCGGTCCCCCCAGGGGGCACCGGGGAGCTGTTTTTT	CASSERLAVPPGGTGELFF
few	TRBJ2-5	.	TRBV6-1	TGTGCCAGCAGTGTCTCACAGGGTGGGGAGACCCAGTACTTC	CASSVSQGGETQYF
.	TRBJ2-2	TRBD2	TRBV5-1	TGCGCCAGCAGCGCACTAGCGGGCCAAAACACCGGGGAGCTGTTTTTT	CASSALAGQNTGELFF
.	TRBJ2-7	TRBD2	TRBV9	TGTGCCAGCAGCGTAGGGGCCGGACTAGCGGGATCAGAGCAGTACTTC	CASSVGAGLAGSEQYF
once	TRBJ2-5	TRBD2	TRBV29-1	TGCAGCGTCCGATACAGGACTAGCGGGGAGACCCAGTACTTC	CSVRYRTSGETQYF
.	TRBJ2-7	.	TRBV4-2	TGTGCCAGCAGCCAAGATGCTAGTGGGTCTGCCTACGAGCAGTACTTC	CASSQDASGSAYEQYF
.	TRBJ2-7	.	TRBV19	TGTGCCAGTAGTATAACGCAGGATTCCTACGAGCAGTACTTC	CASSITQDSYEQYF
.	TRBJ1-5	TRBD1	TRBV19	TGTGCCAGTAGTCGCCGACAGGGCCATAGCAATCAGCCCCAGCATTTT	CASSRRQGHSNQPQHF
once	TRBJ1-3	.	TRBV5-1	TGCGCCAGCAGCTTGGTGGGGGGCTCTGGAAACACCATATATTTT	CASSLVGGSGNTIYF
few	TRBJ1-1	.	TRBV11-2	TGTGCCAGCAGGTCAGTTTGGCAGAAAAACACTGAAGCTTTCTTT	CASRSVWQKNTEAFF
once	TRBJ2-4	.	TRBV29-1	TGCAGTGGCGGGGAGAACATTCAGTACTTC	CSGGENIQYF
.	TRBJ2-7	TRBD1	TRBV7-3	TGTGCCAGCAGGCAGACGACAGGGAACTACGAGCAGTACTTC	CASRQTTGNYEQYF
.	TRBJ2-2	.	TRBV30	TGTGCCTGGAGTACTTCTTTCCCGGGGACCGGGGAGCTGTTTTTT	CAWSTSFPGTGELFF
.	TRBJ2-7	TRBD1	TRBV30	TGTGCCGGGAAACAGGGGTTCACCTCCTACGAGCAGTACTTC	CAGKQGFTSYEQYF
.	TRBJ2-1	TRBD1	TRBV5-6	TGTGCCAGCAGCCTAGGGACAGCGAATGAGCAGTTCTTC	CASSLGTANEQFF
once	TRBJ2-7	TRBD1	TRBV7-9	TGTGCCAGCAGCTTAGTTTCGGACAGGGCTGCCGAGCAGTACTTC	CASSLVSDRAAEQYF
.	TRBJ2-3	TRBD2	TRBV23-1	TGCGCCAGCAGTCATGGGGGGGGGACTGGCACAGATACGCAGTATTTT	CASSHGGGTGTDTQYF
few	TRBJ2-1	.	TRBV18	TGTGCCAGCTCAGGAACTCTAGGTAATGAGCAGTTCTTC	CASSGTLGNEQFF
.	TRBJ2-2	TRBD2	TRBV4-2	TGTGCCAGCAGCCAAGTTAATAGCGGGAGGGACACCGGGGAGCTGTTTTTT	CASSQVNSGRDTGELFF
.	TRBJ2-7	.	TRBV4-2	TGTGCCAGCAGCCAAGTGAACAGCCCTACTAGGGAGCAGTACTTC	CASSQVNSPTREQYF
.	TRBJ2-1	TRBD2	TRBV7-6	TGTGCCAGCAGCTTAGAGCCCCTGGGGGGACTAGCTGATTACAATGAGCAGTTCTTC	CASSLEPLGGLADYNEQFF
.	TRBJ1-4	TRBD1	TRBV19	TGTGCCAGTAGTATAGGGACAGGGGCAAATGAAAAACTGTTTTTT	CASSIGTGANEKLFF
once	TRBJ2-1	TRBD2	TRBV19	TGTGCCAGTAGTAACAAAGGACTAGCGGTTTACAATGAGCAGTTCTTC	CASSNKGLAVYNEQFF
.	TRBJ1-5	.	TRBV19	TGTGCCGCTGGACAGAGCCAAAATCAGCCCCAGCATTTT	CAAGQSQNQPQHF
.	TRBJ2-7	TRBD2	TRBV9	TGTGCCAGCAGCAGGGGGGGGACTAGCGGGAGGGCCGAAAGCGAGCAGTACTTC	CASSRGGTSGRAESEQYF
.	TRBJ1-3	TRBD1	TRBV18	TGTGCCAGCTCACCACGGCAGGGGGCGATCCCAAGCTCTGGAAACACCATATATTTT	CASSPRQGAIPSSGNTIYF
few	TRBJ2-7	TRBD2	TRBV25-1	TGTGCCAGCAGTGAATGGAGCGGGAGCTCCTACGAGCAGTACTTC	CASSEWSGSSYEQYF
once	TRBJ2-5	.	TRBV5-1	TGCGCCAGCAGCTCCGGACCGGAGGACCAAGAGACCCAGTACTTC	CASSSGPEDQETQYF
.	TRBJ1-2	TRBD1	TRBV6-1	TGTGCCAGCAGTTCAACTGGAGGGGGCAGGAGCTACACCTTC	CASSSTGGGRSYTF
.	TRBJ1-2	.	TRBV5-8	TGTGCCAGCAGCTTAGGAGACAGGATAAACTATGGCTACACCTTC	CASSLGDRINYGYTF
few	TRBJ2-1	.	TRBV2	TGTGCCAGCAGTGTTCCCAGTTTCGATGAGCAGTTCTTC	CASSVPSFDEQFF
.	TRBJ2-5	TRBD2	TRBV5-1	TGCGCCAGCAGCTTGGGTCTAGCGGGAGCTAGAAGGGAAGAGACCCAGTACTTC	CASSLGLAGARREETQYF
.	TRBJ2-5	.	TRBV10-3	TGTGCCATCAGGCCGACTGGTGGTTGGGCCCAGTACTTC	CAIRPTGGWAQYF
.	TRBJ2-1	TRBD2	TRBV7-6	TGTGCCAGCAGCTTAACTAGCGGGAGGCAGTTATACAATGAGCAGTTCTTC	CASSLTSGRQLYNEQFF
.	TRBJ2-1	TRBD2	TRBV5-6	TGTGCCAGCAGCTGGGCTATAACTAGCGGGAGAAGGGGTGAGCAGTTCTTC	CASSWAITSGRRGEQFF
once	TRBJ1-1	TRBD1	TRBV6-5	TGTGCCAGCCTTACCCGGAGAGGGGGCCGTACTGAAGCTTTCTTT	CASLTRRGGRTEAFF
once	TRBJ1-4	TRBD1	TRBV7-3	TGTGCCAGCAGCCAAACGGGACAGGGGGGTGAAAAACTGTTTTTT	CASSQTGQGGEKLFF